This entry concerns a single T cell receptor (beta chain). These data are taken from a study of blood T cell repertoires in COVID-19. V shed 6 bases and J shed 6 bases, with 20 bases lying between them. The CDR3 is 15 residues long. From germline, CDR1 is SGHAT and CDR2 FQNNGV. In the study's own analysis: Quantification of nucleated cells was approximated via reference gene primer amplification. Data came from immunoSEQ multiplex PCR; TCRdb stores just in-frame clones and leaves some out. Clone size and V and J calls were adopted from that table, with D and trimming inferred from the DNA. The table includes 35,000 to 50,000 clones, over 70% detected once.

The receptor was isolated from a woman aged 40 to 55 with acute or convalescent COVID-19. Sequencing used peripheral blood. The V gene is TRBV11-2, the J gene TRBJ1-1, with D perhaps TRBD1 (6 bases). CDR3 in DNA: TGTGCCAGCAGTCTCCGGACAGCGAGCTTCCCTGAAGCTTTCTTT. Encoded protein: CASSLRTASFPEAFF.